This T cell receptor beta chain was documented in a study of T cell responses to AZD1222 COVID-19 vaccine. Study-wide findings and caveats: Repertoires were collected only later (after the peak T cell response had occurred). The CD4 TCRs associated with vaccination extended across spike and predominated at 160-218 and 743-854.

For this clone: The antigen is unknown.

CDR3 size: 13 residues. V gave up 4 bases and J gave up 0 bases, with 7 bases separating them. Germline loops: CDR1 KGHSH, CDR2 LQKENI. Method: immunoSEQ multiplex PCR; TCRdb's copy keeps in-frame clones and lacks some. The table includes 100,000 to 150,000 clones, about 88% detected once. This chain uses TRBV18 with TRBJ2-7; D remains ambiguous. This sequence was found in an adult in good health. The material was peripheral blood, obtained on day 0 of AZD1222 vaccination. The CDR3 DNA sequence: TGTGCCAGCTCACTGACGGCCTCCTACGAGCAGTACTTC. It encodes CASSLTASYEQYF.